This T cell receptor (beta chain) was documented in a study of cytomegalovirus exposure and HLA in healthy donors (TCRdb year 2017). Some background on the complete study: According to a later analysis, one platform produced both the roughly 110 validation repertoires and the 666 repertoires of the first cohort. In addition to the first cohort of 650 to 750 subjects, a separate validation cohort of 120 different subjects was used. To predict cytomegalovirus infection status, the study combined high-throughput TCR immunosequencing, statistical association of individual TCRs with disease status, and machine learning. The study aimed to test whether cataloging public T cell receptors could reveal signatures of past pathogen exposure. The research as a whole found: It was suggested by the authors that the approach could potentially be generalized to other disease states and immunological phenotypes. In vitro tests confirmed that a few of the cytomegalovirus-associated TCR beta chains recognize cytomegalovirus antigens. A total of 150 to 200 TCR beta chains were listed by the study as associated with cytomegalovirus. Subsequent analysis determined that TCRs grouped into clusters in the first cohort also showed a tendency toward co-occurrence across the approximately 110 validation repertoires, and 85% to 95% of cluster scores exceeded 0. Cytomegalovirus status was reported to be diagnosed by the classifier with high specificity and sensitivity in both the original and validation cohorts. All 120 or so repertoires were used to score co-occurrence in the validation cohort in a later analysis, because that analysis had no HLA typing for the cohort. Across donors, most TCR sequences were observed very rarely, whereas some public TCRs were present in many individuals.

Notes on this clone: No cognate antigen has been identified for it. No much larger clone is present one base from it, and per-base qualities are unavailable.

The donors were included in the validation cohort of 130 or so subjects, a group kept apart from the roughly 670-subject first cohort. The germline V gene yields SGHAT for CDR1 and FQNNGV for CDR2. Its CDR3 holds 13 amino acids, cysteine through phenylalanine. The read is trimmed to its CDR3 DNA, 39 bases read in frame from base 1. V is reduced by 0 bases and J by 8 bases, leaving a spacing of 10 bases between them. Preparation of the library involved the immunoSEQ multiplex PCR assay. From the authors' description of their analysis: A statistical classification framework was built for diagnosing cytomegalovirus status from the catalog of TCR beta chain sequences. TCRdb provides this immuneACCESS table in a form limited to in-frame rearrangements. Some clones are lacking; in checked studies, under half of them reflect an unresolved V gene, and why the rest are absent is not known. V and J calls and clone size are given by that table; D and trimming were obtained from the DNA. In this sample the table shows about 110,000 clones, under 85% of which occur a single time. The ten largest clones take up 3% to 3.5% of the sample.

Rearrangement joined TRBV11-2 to TRBJ1-1; TRBD1 could be the D gene, as 6 bases match. The sequencing sample was made of PBMCs. This receptor was obtained from a woman younger than 35 in good health and CMV-seronegative. The nucleotide sequence reads TGTGCCAGCAGCTTAGAGGGCAGGGGCGAAGCTTTCTTT. This is translated as CASSLEGRGEAFF.